Listed below are T cell receptor beta chains from one sample, sequenced in a study of high-grade serous ovarian cancer treatment subgroups. Sequenced by immunoSEQ multiplex PCR; TCRdb stores in-frame clones only, minus some. The data hold about 2,800 clones, with over 70% observed a single time. Source material: tumor tissue. These receptors came from a human donor with high-grade serous ovarian cancer. CDR3s include the opening cysteine and the closing phenylalanine or tryptophan. The order of the fields is CDR3 DNA, CDR3 protein, clone size, D gene, J gene, V gene. D genes are given only for firm matches. Rows give clone size only sometimes, using once, few, many, or a class for an expanded clone.

cdr3_nt: TGTGCCAGCAGCTTGGGCTCCGGGACAGCATACAATGAGCAGTTCTTC
cdr3_aa: CASSLGSGTAYNEQFF
clone_size: -
d_call: TRBD1
j_call: TRBJ2-1
v_call: TRBV5-4

cdr3_nt: TGTGCCAGCTCTCCCCCGGGGAGTCCCATTAACTATGGCTACACCTTC
cdr3_aa: CASSPPGSPINYGYTF
clone_size: -
d_call: -
j_call: TRBJ1-2
v_call: TRBV28

cdr3_nt: TGTGCCAGCAGTTTCGGGTCTGTCCCGGCGGATGAGCAGTTCTTC
cdr3_aa: CASSFGSVPADEQFF
clone_size: -
d_call: -
j_call: TRBJ2-1
v_call: TRBV6-5

cdr3_nt: TGCGCCAGCAGCCAAGGGCGGTCCTATGGCTACACCTTC
cdr3_aa: CASSQGRSYGYTF
clone_size: -
d_call: -
j_call: TRBJ1-2
v_call: TRBV4-3

cdr3_nt: TGTGCCAGCAGCCGATTCTCGACTAGCGGGAGAGTGGATACGCAGTATTTT
cdr3_aa: CASSRFSTSGRVDTQYF
clone_size: -
d_call: TRBD2
j_call: TRBJ2-3
v_call: TRBV11-2

cdr3_nt: TGTGCCAGCAGCCACCAGGCTGCTAGTTGGGAGACCCAGTACTTC
cdr3_aa: CASSHQAASWETQYF
clone_size: few
d_call: -
j_call: TRBJ2-5
v_call: TRBV7-2

cdr3_nt: TGCGCCAGCAGCCAAACTAACAATGAGCAGTTCTTC
cdr3_aa: CASSQTNNEQFF
clone_size: -
d_call: -
j_call: TRBJ2-1
v_call: TRBV4-1

cdr3_nt: TGCAGCGTTGAGAGACTCCCCACAGATACGCAGTATTTT
cdr3_aa: CSVERLPTDTQYF
clone_size: -
d_call: -
j_call: TRBJ2-3
v_call: TRBV29-1

cdr3_nt: TGTGCCAGCAGCCCCGATGCCACTGAAGCTTTCTTT
cdr3_aa: CASSPDATEAFF
clone_size: -
d_call: -
j_call: TRBJ1-1
v_call: TRBV7-9

cdr3_nt: TGTGCCAGCGAGCGGGACAGGGTGAACACCGGGGAGCTGTTTTTT
cdr3_aa: CASERDRVNTGELFF
clone_size: -
d_call: TRBD1
j_call: TRBJ2-2
v_call: TRBV6-1

cdr3_nt: TGTGCCAGCAGTGATGGGGCGGTGGCTCCGGGATTACAGTTCTTC
cdr3_aa: CASSDGAVAPGLQFF
clone_size: few
d_call: -
j_call: TRBJ2-1
v_call: TRBV2

cdr3_nt: TGTGCCACCCGGCCCCCGGGGACTCCCCCGCCCGAGCAGTACTTC
cdr3_aa: CATRPPGTPPPEQYF
clone_size: -
d_call: -
j_call: TRBJ2-7
v_call: TRBV28

cdr3_nt: TGTGCCAGCACCAGCTCTGGAAACACCATATATTTT
cdr3_aa: CASTSSGNTIYF
clone_size: once
d_call: -
j_call: TRBJ1-3
v_call: TRBV6-1

cdr3_nt: TGCGCCAGCTCAAGGGACAGGACCTTAGGAGGCTACACCTTC
cdr3_aa: CASSRDRTLGGYTF
clone_size: once
d_call: TRBD1
j_call: TRBJ1-2
v_call: TRBV5-1

cdr3_nt: TGTGCCAGCAGTTTTGACAGGAAACCGAACACTGAAGCTTTCTTT
cdr3_aa: CASSFDRKPNTEAFF
clone_size: few
d_call: -
j_call: TRBJ1-1
v_call: TRBV28

cdr3_nt: TGTGCCAGCCAAGGGGGCTATACGCAGTATTTT
cdr3_aa: CASQGGYTQYF
clone_size: -
d_call: TRBD1
j_call: TRBJ2-3
v_call: TRBV2

cdr3_nt: TGTGCCAGCAGTGACAGGGTCAGCAATCAGCCCCAGCATTTT
cdr3_aa: CASSDRVSNQPQHF
clone_size: -
d_call: -
j_call: TRBJ1-5
v_call: TRBV6-1

cdr3_nt: TGTGCCAGCAGCTTCCGATTGGGGGGACGAAGAGGGTTGTACTTC
cdr3_aa: CASSFRLGGRRGLYF
clone_size: few
d_call: -
j_call: TRBJ2-7
v_call: TRBV7-2

cdr3_nt: TGTGCCAGCCACATGCGGGGGCCCACAGATACGCAGTATTTT
cdr3_aa: CASHMRGPTDTQYF
clone_size: -
d_call: -
j_call: TRBJ2-3
v_call: TRBV5-8

cdr3_nt: TGTGCCAGCAGCTTAGAGGGGACTAGCGGGTACGAGCAGTACTTC
cdr3_aa: CASSLEGTSGYEQYF
clone_size: few
d_call: TRBD2
j_call: TRBJ2-7
v_call: TRBV7-6

cdr3_nt: TGTGCCAGCAGCTTAGCCCAGAAGGCGGGACTAGCTATAAATGAGCAGTTCTTC
cdr3_aa: CASSLAQKAGLAINEQFF
clone_size: -
d_call: TRBD2
j_call: TRBJ2-1
v_call: TRBV7-9

cdr3_nt: TGCGCCAGCAGCTTGGATATAGGGGTATACGGGGAGCTGTTTTTT
cdr3_aa: CASSLDIGVYGELFF
clone_size: -
d_call: -
j_call: TRBJ2-2
v_call: TRBV5-1

cdr3_nt: TGTGCCAGCAGGAACCCCGCCCCTTTGGCTAGCGGGAGAGAAGAGACCCAGTACTTC
cdr3_aa: CASRNPAPLASGREETQYF
clone_size: -
d_call: TRBD2
j_call: TRBJ2-5
v_call: TRBV2

cdr3_nt: TGCGCCAGCAGCCATGTCCCAGGGGCGGGAAAAGATACGCAGTATTTT
cdr3_aa: CASSHVPGAGKDTQYF
clone_size: once
d_call: -
j_call: TRBJ2-3
v_call: TRBV4-1

cdr3_nt: TGTGCCAGCAGGTTCGGGACGTACCCACCCTACGAGCAGTACTTC
cdr3_aa: CASRFGTYPPYEQYF
clone_size: -
d_call: -
j_call: TRBJ2-7
v_call: TRBV2

cdr3_nt: TGCAGCGTTGACCAGGGAGGGGAGACCCAGTACTTC
cdr3_aa: CSVDQGGETQYF
clone_size: -
d_call: TRBD2
j_call: TRBJ2-5
v_call: TRBV29-1

cdr3_nt: TGTGCCAGCAGTAGACAGACGGCGGGCACCGGGGAGCTGTTTTTT
cdr3_aa: CASSRQTAGTGELFF
clone_size: -
d_call: -
j_call: TRBJ2-2
v_call: TRBV27

cdr3_nt: TGTGCCAGCAGCTTCGGCGCAGATACGCAGTATTTT
cdr3_aa: CASSFGADTQYF
clone_size: -
d_call: -
j_call: TRBJ2-3
v_call: TRBV11-2

cdr3_nt: TGTGCCAGCAGCTACCCGGGACTCCCACAAGAGACCCAGTACTTC
cdr3_aa: CASSYPGLPQETQYF
clone_size: -
d_call: -
j_call: TRBJ2-5
v_call: TRBV28

cdr3_nt: TGTGCCAGCAGTTTAGCGGGGGGGCCCACAGATACGCAGTATTTT
cdr3_aa: CASSLAGGPTDTQYF
clone_size: once
d_call: TRBD2
j_call: TRBJ2-3
v_call: TRBV5-6

cdr3_nt: TGTGCCAGCAGCAAGGGTCGACAGAGCCTCAATGAGCAGTTCTTC
cdr3_aa: CASSKGRQSLNEQFF
clone_size: -
d_call: -
j_call: TRBJ2-1
v_call: TRBV21-1

cdr3_nt: TGTGCCAGCAGTCCACCCGGGATCCCGACCTACGAGCAGTACTTC
cdr3_aa: CASSPPGIPTYEQYF
clone_size: -
d_call: -
j_call: TRBJ2-7
v_call: TRBV28

cdr3_nt: TGCGCCAGCAGCCAAGCCTGGGGGGCGGAATATGGCTACACCTTC
cdr3_aa: CASSQAWGAEYGYTF
clone_size: -
d_call: -
j_call: TRBJ1-2
v_call: TRBV4-1

cdr3_nt: TGTGCCAGCAGTTCAGGAGGGGCCACAGATACGCAGTATTTT
cdr3_aa: CASSSGGATDTQYF
clone_size: once
d_call: -
j_call: TRBJ2-3
v_call: TRBV28

cdr3_nt: TGTGCCAGCAGTCACGACGGGATCCCTTCCAACGAGCAGTACTTC
cdr3_aa: CASSHDGIPSNEQYF
clone_size: few
d_call: -
j_call: TRBJ2-7
v_call: TRBV28

cdr3_nt: TGTGCCAGCAGTGAAGAGGGGGGTAGGTTCAATGAGCAGTTCTTC
cdr3_aa: CASSEEGGRFNEQFF
clone_size: -
d_call: -
j_call: TRBJ2-1
v_call: TRBV6-1

cdr3_nt: TGTGCCAGCAGTAAGCGGGCCTCGGGCACAGATACGCAGTATTTT
cdr3_aa: CASSKRASGTDTQYF
clone_size: few
d_call: -
j_call: TRBJ2-3
v_call: TRBV27

cdr3_nt: TGCGCCAGCAGTTACAACTACCCCCTCACAGGTTTCGGGGAGCTGTTTTTT
cdr3_aa: CASSYNYPLTGFGELFF
clone_size: few
d_call: -
j_call: TRBJ2-2
v_call: TRBV4-1

cdr3_nt: TGTGCCAGCAGTTGGCCAGGGCGGCCAAGCAATGAGCAGTTCTTC
cdr3_aa: CASSWPGRPSNEQFF
clone_size: -
d_call: -
j_call: TRBJ2-1
v_call: TRBV28